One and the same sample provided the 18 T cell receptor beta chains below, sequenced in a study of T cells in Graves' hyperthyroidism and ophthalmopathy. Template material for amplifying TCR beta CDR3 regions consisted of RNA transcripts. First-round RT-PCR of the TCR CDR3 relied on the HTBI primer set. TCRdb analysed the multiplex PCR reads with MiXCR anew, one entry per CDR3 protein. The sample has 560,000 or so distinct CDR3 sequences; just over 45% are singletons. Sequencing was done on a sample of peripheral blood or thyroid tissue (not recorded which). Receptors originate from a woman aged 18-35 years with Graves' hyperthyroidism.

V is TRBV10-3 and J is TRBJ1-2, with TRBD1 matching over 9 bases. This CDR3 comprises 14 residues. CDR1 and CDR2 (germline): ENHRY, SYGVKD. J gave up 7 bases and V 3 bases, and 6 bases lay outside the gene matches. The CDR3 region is CAISEKWTGVGYTF. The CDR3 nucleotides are TGTGCCATCAGTGAAAAGTGGACAGGGGTTGGCTACACCTTC.

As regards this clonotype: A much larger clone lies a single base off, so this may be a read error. The CDR3: CASSPDARAETQYF. As DNA, the CDR3 is TGTGCCAGCAGCCCCGACGCCAGGGCAGAGACCCAGTACTTC. This chain links TRBV7-8 with TRBJ2-5, with a tentative D call TRBD1 (5 bases). Trimming stripped 5 bases from V and 4 bases from J, with 14 bases between. This CDR3 contains 14 residues. The germline CDR1 and CDR2 sequences are SGHVS and FQNEAQ.

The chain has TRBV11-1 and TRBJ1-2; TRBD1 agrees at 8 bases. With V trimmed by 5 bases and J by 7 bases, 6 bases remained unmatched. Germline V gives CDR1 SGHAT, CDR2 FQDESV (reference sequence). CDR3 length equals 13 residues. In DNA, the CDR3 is TGTGCCAGCAGCGAAGGGACAGGTGGTGGCTACACCTTC. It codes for CASSEGTGGGYTF. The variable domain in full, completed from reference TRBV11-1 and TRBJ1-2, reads EAEVAQSPRYKITEKSQAVAFWCDPISGHATLYWYRQILGQGPELLVQFQDESVVDDSQLPKDRFSAERLKGVDSTLKIQPAELGDSAMYLCASSEGTGGGYTFGSGTRLTVV.

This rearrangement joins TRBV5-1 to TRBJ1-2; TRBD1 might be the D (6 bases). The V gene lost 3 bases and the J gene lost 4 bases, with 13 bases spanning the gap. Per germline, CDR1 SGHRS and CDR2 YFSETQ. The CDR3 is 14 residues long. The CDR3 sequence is CASSYGTLLYGYTF. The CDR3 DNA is TGCGCCAGCAGCTACGGGACACTCCTCTATGGCTACACCTTC.

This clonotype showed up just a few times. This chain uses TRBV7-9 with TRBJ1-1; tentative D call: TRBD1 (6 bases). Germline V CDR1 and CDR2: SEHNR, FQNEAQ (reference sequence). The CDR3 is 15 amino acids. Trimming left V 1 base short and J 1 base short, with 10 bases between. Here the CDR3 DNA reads TGTGCCAGCAGCTTAGGGGCAGGGGAGAACACTGAAGCTTTCTTT. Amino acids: CASSLGAGENTEAFF.

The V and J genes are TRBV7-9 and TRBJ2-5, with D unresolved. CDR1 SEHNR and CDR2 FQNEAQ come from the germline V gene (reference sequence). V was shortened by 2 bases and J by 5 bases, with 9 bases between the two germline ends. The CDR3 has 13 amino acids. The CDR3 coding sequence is TGTGCCAGCAGCTTAATAACAGAGGAGACCCAGTACTTC. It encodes CASSLITEETQYF.

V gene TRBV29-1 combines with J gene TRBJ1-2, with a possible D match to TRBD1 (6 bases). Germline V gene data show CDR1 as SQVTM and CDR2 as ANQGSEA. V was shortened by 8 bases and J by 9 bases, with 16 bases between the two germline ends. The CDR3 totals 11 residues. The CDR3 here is CSPSGHGSYTF. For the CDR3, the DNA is TGCAGCCCATCGGGACACGGGAGCTACACCTTC.

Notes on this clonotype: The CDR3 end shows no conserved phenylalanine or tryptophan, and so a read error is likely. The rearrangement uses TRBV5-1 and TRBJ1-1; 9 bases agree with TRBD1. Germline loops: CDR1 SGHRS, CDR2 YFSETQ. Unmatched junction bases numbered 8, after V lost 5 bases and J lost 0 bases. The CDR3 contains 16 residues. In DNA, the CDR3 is TGCGCCAGCAGTTCGGACAGGGGATCGATGAACACTGAAGCTTTCCTT. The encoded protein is CASSSDRGSMNTEAFL.

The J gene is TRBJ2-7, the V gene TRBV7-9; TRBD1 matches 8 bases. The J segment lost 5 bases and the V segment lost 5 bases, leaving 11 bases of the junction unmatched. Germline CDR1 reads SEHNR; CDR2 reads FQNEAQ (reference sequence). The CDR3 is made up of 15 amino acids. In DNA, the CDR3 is TGTGCCAGCAGCCAAACAGGGGGAACGGTTCACGAGCAGTACTTC. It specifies CASSQTGGTVHEQYF.

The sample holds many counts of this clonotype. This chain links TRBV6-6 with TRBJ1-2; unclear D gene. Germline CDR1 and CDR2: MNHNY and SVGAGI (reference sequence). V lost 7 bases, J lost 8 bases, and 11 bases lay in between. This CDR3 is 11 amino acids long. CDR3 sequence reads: CASKGGWGYTF. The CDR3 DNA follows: TGTGCCAGCAAGGGAGGTTGGGGCTACACCTTC.

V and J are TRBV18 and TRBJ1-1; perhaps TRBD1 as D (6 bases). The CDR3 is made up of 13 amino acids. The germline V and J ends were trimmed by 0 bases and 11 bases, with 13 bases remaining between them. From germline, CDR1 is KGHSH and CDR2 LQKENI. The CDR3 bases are TGTGCCAGCTCACCACCGTACAGGGAAGGGGCTTTCTTT. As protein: CASSPPYREGAFF.

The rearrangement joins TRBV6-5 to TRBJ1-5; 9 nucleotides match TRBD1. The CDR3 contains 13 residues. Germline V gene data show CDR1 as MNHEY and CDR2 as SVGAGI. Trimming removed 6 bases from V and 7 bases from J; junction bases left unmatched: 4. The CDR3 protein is CASSKTGGQPQHF. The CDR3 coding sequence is TGTGCCAGCAGCAAGACAGGGGGGCAGCCCCAGCATTTT.

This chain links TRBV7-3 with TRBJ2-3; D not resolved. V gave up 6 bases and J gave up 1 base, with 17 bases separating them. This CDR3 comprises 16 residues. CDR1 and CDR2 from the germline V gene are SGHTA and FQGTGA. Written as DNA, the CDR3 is TGTGCCAGCAGTCGGTTAACCTGGGATGGCACAGATACGCAGTATTTT. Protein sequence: CASSRLTWDGTDTQYF.

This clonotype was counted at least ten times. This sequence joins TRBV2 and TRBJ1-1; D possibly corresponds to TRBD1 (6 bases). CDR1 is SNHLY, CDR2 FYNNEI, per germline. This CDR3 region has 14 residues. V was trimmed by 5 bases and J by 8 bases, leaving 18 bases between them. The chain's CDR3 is CASSSGQTEPEAFF. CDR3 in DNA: TGTGCCAGCAGTTCCGGACAGACGGAACCCGAAGCTTTCTTT.

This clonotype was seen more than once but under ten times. The CDR3 DNA reads as TGTGCCAGCCGTTGGACAGAAGCCTATGGCTACACCTTC. It encodes CASRWTEAYGYTF. This chain joins TRBV6-2 or TRBV6-3 and TRBJ1-2; perhaps TRBD1 as D (6 bases). This CDR3 is built from 13 residues. Germline CDR1 is MNHEY and CDR2 is SVGEGT. V was pared by 8 bases and J by 4 bases, with 14 bases between.

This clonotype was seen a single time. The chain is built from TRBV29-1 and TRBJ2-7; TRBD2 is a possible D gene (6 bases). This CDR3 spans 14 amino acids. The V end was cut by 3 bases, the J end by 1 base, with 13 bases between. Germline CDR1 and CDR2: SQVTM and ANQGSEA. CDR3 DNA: TGCAGCGTTGAGTCCGGGAGAGGTTCCTACGAGCAGTACTTC. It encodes CSVESGRGSYEQYF.

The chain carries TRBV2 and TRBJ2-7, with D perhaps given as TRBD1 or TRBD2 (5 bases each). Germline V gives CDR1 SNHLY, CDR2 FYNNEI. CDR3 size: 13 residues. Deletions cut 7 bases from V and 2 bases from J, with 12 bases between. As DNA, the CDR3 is TGTGCCAGCATGGGGACCATAACCTACGAGCAGTACTTC. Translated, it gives CASMGTITYEQYF.

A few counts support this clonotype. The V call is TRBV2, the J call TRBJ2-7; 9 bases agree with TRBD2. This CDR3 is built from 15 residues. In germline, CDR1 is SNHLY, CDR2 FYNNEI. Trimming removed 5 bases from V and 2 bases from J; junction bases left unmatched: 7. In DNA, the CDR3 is TGTGCCAGCAGTTTAGGAGCTAGCGGGGCCTACGAGCAGTACTTC. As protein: CASSLGASGAYEQYF.